A selection of T cell receptor beta chains follows, all from one sample in a study of identical twins. Each CDR3 protein is one row after TCRdb ran MiXCR on the 5' RACE reads. This table has under 350,000 distinct CDR3 sequences, less than 9.5% appearing once. This sample was also put to use in a study of yellow fever vaccine responses in identical twins.

The specimen was CD8+ T cells sorted from blood. These receptors all stem from a woman under 30 in good health. CDR3s include the opening cysteine and the closing phenylalanine or tryptophan. D genes are given only for firm matches. Clone size is stated in some rows and not others, as once, few, many or a class when expanded.

clone_size j_call d_call v_call cdr3_aa cdr3_nt
many TRBJ2-4 . TRBV11-2 CASSLEVLGRRKNIQYF TGTGCCAGCAGCTTAGAAGTTTTGGGTCGCCGCAAAAACATTCAGTACTTC
many TRBJ2-1 . TRBV6-2/TRBV6-3 CASSYQAGPGDEQFF TGTGCCAGCAGTTATCAGGCAGGGCCAGGCGATGAGCAGTTCTTC
few TRBJ2-7 . TRBV7-9 CASSQSIGDYEQYF TGTGCCAGCAGCCAGAGTATTGGGGATTACGAGCAGTACTTC
few TRBJ2-7 TRBD1 TRBV6-1 CASSVVTGVEQYF TGTGCCAGCAGTGTGGTGACAGGGGTCGAGCAGTACTTC
many TRBJ2-3 . TRBV6-4 CASSVNPSTDTQYF TGTGCCAGCAGTGTCAACCCTAGCACAGATACGCAGTATTTT
many TRBJ1-5 . TRBV7-6 CASSQRENQPQHF TGTGCCAGCAGCCAGAGGGAGAATCAGCCCCAGCATTTT
few TRBJ1-4 . TRBV5-1 CASSSLPGEANEKLFF TGCGCCAGCAGCTCTCTCCCAGGGGAAGCTAATGAAAAACTGTTTTTT
. TRBJ2-3 . TRBV13 CASTGKGQFTDTQYF TGTGCCAGTACGGGAAAAGGACAGTTCACAGATACGCAGTATTTT
many TRBJ2-1 TRBD1 TRBV13 CASSPGTEYNEQFF TGTGCCAGCAGCCCCGGGACAGAGTACAATGAGCAGTTCTTC
few TRBJ2-7 TRBD2 TRBV20-1 CSARTLAEAYEQYF TGCAGTGCTAGAACCCTAGCGGAGGCCTACGAGCAGTACTTC
many TRBJ2-1 TRBD2 TRBV20-1 CSASWVSLAGGGTHNEQFF TGCAGTGCTAGCTGGGTAAGCCTAGCGGGAGGAGGGACCCACAATGAGCAGTTCTTC
many TRBJ1-1 . TRBV7-9 CASSSQNTEAFF TGTGCCAGCAGCTCCCAGAACACTGAAGCTTTCTTT
. TRBJ2-1 . TRBV7-7 CASSLVGGSDYNEQFF TGTGCTAGCAGCTTAGTTGGTGGGTCTGATTACAATGAGCAGTTCTTC
many TRBJ1-1 . TRBV5-1 CASSLASGLVGTEAFF TGCGCCAGCAGCTTGGCCTCTGGGCTCGTAGGTACTGAAGCTTTCTTT
few TRBJ2-5 TRBD1 TRBV5-6 CASSSPDRGTQETQYF TGTGCCAGCAGCTCTCCGGACAGGGGAACCCAAGAGACCCAGTACTTC
few TRBJ2-1 TRBD2 TRBV7-3 CASSLISSGDEQFF TGTGCCAGCAGCTTAATTTCTAGCGGCGATGAGCAGTTCTTC
many TRBJ2-3 TRBD2 TRBV4-3 CASSQDLAGEADTQYF TGCGCCAGCAGCCAAGATCTAGCGGGAGAGGCAGATACGCAGTATTTT
few TRBJ2-1 . TRBV11-2 CASSLVGGLQFF TGTGCCAGCAGCTTAGTGGGCGGGTTGCAGTTCTTC
few TRBJ2-3 . TRBV6-1 CASGTVASTDTQYF TGTGCCAGCGGGACCGTAGCTAGCACAGATACGCAGTATTTT
. TRBJ2-2 . TRBV7-9 CASSRDLSGELFF TGTGCCAGCAGCCGGGACTTGAGCGGGGAGCTGTTTTTT
many TRBJ2-1 . TRBV12-3/TRBV12-4 CASRGGGGVKDNEQFF TGTGCCAGCAGGGGGGGTGGGGGCGTTAAGGACAATGAGCAGTTCTTC
. TRBJ2-7 . TRBV5-1 CASSLGGFPEQYF TGCGCCAGCAGCTTGGGTGGATTTCCCGAGCAGTACTTC
. TRBJ2-5 . TRBV20-1 CSARIPVQETQYF TGCAGTGCTAGAATCCCGGTCCAAGAGACCCAGTACTTC
many TRBJ2-2 TRBD2 TRBV6-5 CASSYTERLAGTGELFF TGTGCCAGCAGTTACACAGAGCGACTAGCCGGCACCGGGGAGCTGTTTTTT
. TRBJ2-7 . TRBV7-9 CASSTAAEQYF TGTGCCAGCAGCACAGCAGCCGAGCAGTACTTC
few TRBJ2-7 . TRBV7-9 CASRQQSEQYF TGTGCCAGCAGACAACAGAGCGAGCAGTACTTC
. TRBJ2-1 TRBD2 TRBV6-2/TRBV6-3 CASRRLAGIYNEQFF TGTGCCAGCAGACGACTAGCGGGAATCTACAATGAGCAGTTCTTC
many TRBJ2-1 . TRBV5-1 CASSLASEKPSYNEQFF TGCGCCAGCAGCTTGGCCTCAGAGAAACCCTCCTACAATGAGCAGTTCTTC
many TRBJ2-1 . TRBV11-2 CASSLEPGLNNEQFF TGTGCCAGCAGCTTAGAGCCGGGGCTCAACAATGAGCAGTTCTTC
many TRBJ2-7 . TRBV12-3/TRBV12-4 CASSFIQGALEQYF TGTGCCAGCAGTTTTATCCAGGGAGCCCTCGAGCAGTACTTC
. TRBJ2-2 . TRBV10-3 CAITSGSVGELFF TGTGCCATCACTTCTGGGTCTGTCGGGGAGCTGTTTTTT
many TRBJ2-4 . TRBV12-3/TRBV12-4 CASSLAQGRLAKNIQYF TGTGCCAGCAGTTTAGCCCAGGGTCGGCTAGCCAAAAACATTCAGTACTTC
many TRBJ2-1 . TRBV29-1 CSVWDWQTGEQFF TGCAGCGTTTGGGACTGGCAAACAGGTGAGCAGTTCTTC
many TRBJ2-1 TRBD2 TRBV20-1 CSARDGTRIDNEQFF TGCAGTGCTAGAGATGGGACTAGAATCGACAATGAGCAGTTCTTC
few TRBJ2-5 TRBD1 TRBV7-9 CASSSPPRGLRQETQYF TGTGCCAGCAGCTCCCCGCCCAGGGGGCTTCGCCAAGAGACCCAGTACTTC
many TRBJ1-2 . TRBV20-1 CSAREPVYGYTF TGCAGTGCTAGAGAGCCAGTCTATGGCTACACCTTC
. TRBJ2-7 . TRBV18 CASSPSAEHYEQYF TGTGCCAGCTCACCCAGCGCGGAGCACTACGAGCAGTACTTC
few TRBJ2-1 . TRBV6-2/TRBV6-3 CASSWDGNSGNNEQFF TGTGCCAGCAGTTGGGACGGGAATAGCGGTAACAATGAGCAGTTCTTC
. TRBJ2-5 TRBD2 TRBV4-2 CASSQGTSGGPVKYQETQYF TGTGCCAGCAGCCAAGGTACTAGCGGGGGCCCGGTAAAGTACCAAGAGACCCAGTACTTC
. TRBJ2-3 . TRBV20-1 CSARGPDNTQYF TGCAGTGCTAGAGGTCCGGATAATACGCAGTATTTT
few TRBJ2-3 . TRBV12-3/TRBV12-4 CASSLAGGNSSTDTQYF TGTGCCAGCAGTTTAGCGGGGGGCAACTCTAGCACAGATACGCAGTATTTT
many TRBJ2-3 . TRBV29-1 CSVGGVDGGRPDTQYF TGCAGCGTGGGAGGGGTTGACGGGGGCAGGCCAGATACGCAGTATTTT
few TRBJ2-3 . TRBV27 CASSTLETYTDTQYF TGTGCCAGCAGCACACTAGAAACTTACACAGATACGCAGTATTTT
. TRBJ2-7 TRBD1 TRBV30 CAWNTGQAYEQYF TGTGCCTGGAATACTGGACAGGCCTACGAGCAGTACTTC
. TRBJ2-5 TRBD2 TRBV23-1 CASRREGVCSGETQYF TGCGCCAGCAGGCGGGAGGGGGTGTGCTCCGGGGAGACCCAGTACTTC
few TRBJ2-7 . TRBV7-9 CASSHRDTSYEQYF TGTGCCAGCAGCCACCGGGACACCTCCTACGAGCAGTACTTC
many TRBJ2-7 . TRBV7-9 CASSSRRGPDEQYF TGTGCCAGCAGCTCCCGCCGGGGTCCTGACGAGCAGTACTTC
few TRBJ2-7 . TRBV9 CASSSSRDRPFYEQYF TGTGCCAGCAGCTCATCCCGGGACCGACCTTTCTACGAGCAGTACTTC
once TRBJ2-7 TRBD1 TRBV12-3/TRBV12-4 CASSYTGTGDPEQYF TGTGCCAGCAGTTACACCGGGACAGGGGACCCCGAGCAGTACTTC
. TRBJ1-6 TRBD1 TRBV27 CASSLSTGGLGSPLHF TGTGCCAGCAGTTTGTCGACAGGGGGTCTAGGTTCACCCCTCCACTTT
. TRBJ2-1 TRBD2 TRBV20-1 CSAHAPSGVYNEQFF TGCAGTGCTCATGCGCCCAGCGGGGTTTACAATGAGCAGTTCTTC
. TRBJ2-1 TRBD1 TRBV27 CASNFPGTGRDEQFF TGTGCCAGCAACTTCCCCGGGACAGGGAGGGATGAGCAGTTCTTC
. TRBJ2-5 . TRBV11-2 CASSFPGRGNLQETQYF TGTGCCAGCAGCTTCCCCGGACGGGGAAATCTCCAAGAGACCCAGTACTTC
. TRBJ2-7 TRBD2 TRBV10-3 CAISEFGGVYEQYF TGTGCCATCAGTGAATTTGGGGGGGTCTACGAGCAGTACTTC
many TRBJ2-3 . TRBV4-3 CASSQDRLATDTQYF TGCGCCAGCAGCCAAGATCGGCTAGCCACAGATACGCAGTATTTT
. TRBJ2-3 . TRBV10-3 CAILQGSFSTDTQYF TGTGCCATCCTACAGGGAAGCTTTAGCACAGATACGCAGTATTTT
many TRBJ2-7 . TRBV4-1 CASRPTKLPTYEQYF TGCGCCAGCAGACCGACGAAGCTCCCTACGTACGAGCAGTACTTC